These 23 T cell receptor beta chains originate from one sample sequenced in a study of shared T cell receptors in the human thymus. Measured with immunoSEQ multiplex PCR; TCRdb has only the in-frame clones, and not every one. The sample carries roughly 710,000 clones, 80% to 90% recorded once. This same sample was also taken into another study, of human thymus T cells.

Sequencing was done on a sample of thymocytes. The receptors here all came from a girl under three years old with a congenital heart defect.

This chain uses TRBV7-9 with TRBJ2-7; D ambiguous. V was cut by 8 bases and J by 5 bases, with 22 bases left in between. The CDR3 is 15 residues long. The germline gives CDR1 SEHNR, CDR2 FQNEAQ (reference sequence). The CDR3 protein is CASLGVGQNMDEQYF. The CDR3, as DNA: TGTGCCAGCCTAGGAGTGGGTCAGAACATGGACGAGCAGTACTTC.

This clone appeared a single time. This chain uses TRBV11-3 with TRBJ1-1; possibly TRBD1 for D (5 bases). Germline CDR1 reads SGHNT; CDR2 reads YENEEA. There are 15 residues in the CDR3. Trimming stripped 2 bases from V and 0 bases from J, with 10 bases between. The CDR3 sequence is CASSLTGAMNTEAFF. In nucleotides, the CDR3 is TGTGCCAGCAGCTTAACAGGAGCCATGAACACTGAAGCTTTCTTT. Filled out from reference TRBV11-3 and TRBJ1-1, the complete variable domain reads EAGVVQSPRYKIIEKKQPVAFWCNPISGHNTLYWYLQNLGQGPELLIRYENEEAVDDSQLPKDRFSAERLKGVDSTLKIQPAELGDSAVYLCASSLTGAMNTEAFFGQGTRLTVV.

In DNA, the CDR3 is TGCGCCAGCAGCTCAGCGACAGGGCGAAACACTGAAGCTTTCTTT. It specifies CASSSATGRNTEAFF. The J gene is TRBJ1-1, the V gene TRBV4-3; TRBD1 matches at 7 bases. The CDR3 runs to 15 residues. V was pared by 5 bases and J by 2 bases, with 8 bases of the junction left unmatched. Germline V gene sequence: CDR1 LGHNA, CDR2 YSLEER.

The chain joins TRBV25-1 to TRBJ1-5; 7 bases fit TRBD1. Trimming removed 1 base from V and 3 bases from J; junction bases left unmatched: 12. The germline V gene encodes CDR1 MGHDK and CDR2 SYGVNS. This CDR3 spans 18 amino acids. Here the CDR3 DNA reads TGTGCCAGCAGTGAATTGGGCCCCGACAGGGAAAACAATCAGCCCCAGCATTTT. Its translation: CASSELGPDRENNQPQHF.

This chain connects TRBV6-1 to TRBJ2-7; D is possibly TRBD1 (6 bases). Germline CDR1 reads MNHNS; CDR2 reads SASEGT. The CDR3 consists of 17 residues. V shed 1 base and J shed 3 bases, with 19 bases lying between them. CDR3 sequence (DNA): TGTGCCAGCAGTGAAGGCGTGCGGACAGCCTCCTACTACGAGCAGTACTTC. Its translation is CASSEGVRTASYYEQYF.

The chain recombines TRBV19 with TRBJ1-6; tentatively, D is TRBD1 (6 bases). There are 14 residues in the CDR3. V lost 5 bases and J 9 bases, leaving 14 bases between the germline ends. The germline V gene has CDR1 LNHDA and CDR2 SQIVND (reference sequence). CDR3 sequence (DNA): TGTGCCAGTAGTGAAGGGGGTTGGTTTTCACCCCTCCACTTT. Protein: CASSEGGWFSPLHF.

This chain links TRBV15 with TRBJ1-1; D remains unclear. The CDR3 runs 14 residues. With 0 bases removed from V and 10 bases from J, the gap between germline ends came to 15 bases. Germline V gene lookup returns CDR1 LNHNV and CDR2 YYDKDF (reference sequence). The CDR3 region has the DNA TGTGCCACCAGCAGAGAGTCCGGCGAGGGATTAGCTTTCTTT. Translated, it gives CATSRESGEGLAFF.

The CDR3 DNA reads TGTGCCAGCAGTGATCCCCGGGACAGGGGTTCTGAAGCTTTCTTT. Amino acids: CASSDPRDRGSEAFF. This chain connects TRBV25-1 to TRBJ1-1, with 10 bases lining up with TRBD1. The length of the CDR3 is 15 residues. Germline V gene lookup returns CDR1 MGHDK and CDR2 SYGVNS. The V and J ends lost 3 bases and 6 bases, in that order; junction bases with no gene match: 7.

The rearrangement links TRBV7-2 to TRBJ2-7, with unresolved D. Trimming removed 1 base at V and 5 bases at J, with 9 bases between. CDR3 length equals 13 residues. The germline gives CDR1 SGHTA, CDR2 FQGNSA. This chain's CDR3 is CASSLVQRDEQYF. DNA of the CDR3: TGTGCCAGCAGCTTAGTCCAACGGGACGAGCAGTACTTC.

J is TRBJ1-1 and V is TRBV4-1; no definite D call. This CDR3 region has 18 residues. Looked up from germline, CDR1 is MGHRA and CDR2 is YSYEKL. The V gene lost 1 base and the J gene lost 0 bases, with 18 bases spanning the gap. This chain's CDR3 is CASSQAPVSSRMNTEAFF. CDR3 nucleotide sequence: TGCGCCAGCAGCCAAGCTCCGGTTTCCTCACGAATGAACACTGAAGCTTTCTTT.

The V and J genes are TRBV2 and TRBJ2-3, with D possibly matching TRBD1 (6 bases). Trimming shortened V by 3 bases and J by 4 bases, and 23 bases separated the two germline ends. CDR1 is SNHLY, CDR2 FYNNEI, per germline. This CDR3 is built from 18 residues. DNA for the CDR3: TGTGCCAGCAGTGATCGGGATATCCAGGGGCTGAGAGCAGATACGCAGTATTTT. Translating it yields CASSDRDIQGLRADTQYF. Full variable domain (outside the CDR3, taken from reference TRBV2 and TRBJ2-3): EPEVTQTPSHQVTQMGQEVILRCVPISNHLYFYWYRQILGQKVEFLVSFYNNEISEKSEIFDDQFSVERPDGSNFTLKIRSTKLEDSAMYFCASSDRDIQGLRADTQYFGPGTRLTVL.

The J gene is TRBJ2-7, the V gene TRBV7-2; 9 nucleotides agree with TRBD1. V was pared by 1 base and J by 3 bases, with 10 bases of the junction left unmatched. Germline lookup yields CDR1 SGHTA and CDR2 FQGNSA. The CDR3 sequence is 17 residues long. The chain's CDR3 is CASSLELGTGLFYEQYF. The CDR3 region has the DNA TGTGCCAGCAGCTTAGAATTGGGGACAGGGTTATTCTACGAGCAGTACTTC.

The chain combines TRBV4-1 with TRBJ2-7, with 8 bases matching TRBD1. Trimming at V came to 4 bases and at J to 2 bases, leaving 4 bases not matched to a gene. Germline lookup yields CDR1 MGHRA and CDR2 YSYEKL. This CDR3 spans 14 amino acids. DNA of the CDR3: TGCGCCAGCAGCCCGGACAGGGAAGCCTACGAGCAGTACTTC. Amino acids: CASSPDREAYEQYF.

The DNA for the CDR3 is TGTGCCAGCAGCCCCAAGACAGGGGGCTGGGGGAACACTGAAGCTTTCTTT. Translated: CASSPKTGGWGNTEAFF. The chain joins TRBV5-4 to TRBJ1-1; 10 nucleotides align to TRBD1. V shed 4 bases and J 1 base; nucleotides not matched to a gene: 10. Germline-derived CDR1 and CDR2 are SGHNT and YYREEE (reference sequence). This CDR3 spans 17 amino acids.

This chain connects TRBV5-5 to TRBJ1-1, with D uncertain. Germline lookup yields CDR1 SGHKS and CDR2 YYEKEE (reference sequence). With 2 bases removed from V and 5 bases from J, the gap between germline ends came to 16 bases. The CDR3 spans 15 residues. As DNA, the CDR3 is TGTGCCAGCAGCTTCGGATTTAGAAGAGGGACTGAAGCTTTCTTT. It yields the protein CASSFGFRRGTEAFF.

The CDR3: CAWRDPREEGNQPQHF. The CDR3 coding sequence is TGTGCCTGGAGGGACCCCAGGGAAGAAGGCAATCAGCCCCAGCATTTT. The rearrangement links TRBV30 to TRBJ1-5; tentative D call: TRBD1 (5 bases). The length of the CDR3 is 16 residues. Germline V CDR1 and CDR2: GTSNPN, SVGIG (reference sequence). The V end was cut by 3 bases, the J end by 2 bases, with 17 bases between. The whole variable domain, filled in from reference TRBV30 and TRBJ1-5, reads SQTIHQWPATLVQPVGSPLSLECTVEGTSNPNLYWYRQAAGRGLQLLFYSVGIGQISSEVPQNLSASRPQDRQFILSSKKLLLSDSGFYLCAWRDPREEGNQPQHFGDGTRLSIL.

The rearrangement uses TRBV7-9 and TRBJ1-1, with TRBD1 matching over 8 bases. This CDR3 spans 12 amino acids. Germline-derived CDR1 and CDR2 are SEHNR and FQNEAQ (reference sequence). The junction had 2 bases not matched to a gene; V was cut back by 7 bases and J by 4 bases. This chain's CDR3 is CASTQGGTEAFF. In DNA form, the CDR3 reads TGTGCCAGCACACAGGGGGGCACTGAAGCTTTCTTT.

The rearrangement links TRBV28 to TRBJ1-1, with D possibly being TRBD1 (6 bases). The germline gives CDR1 MDHEN, CDR2 SYDVKM. The CDR3 runs 15 residues. V was trimmed by 6 bases and J by 2 bases, leaving 16 bases between them. CDR3 sequence reads: CASSSSGTLNTEAFF. The CDR3 region has the DNA TGTGCCAGCAGCTCCTCCGGGACACTTAACACTGAAGCTTTCTTT.

J is TRBJ1-5 and V is TRBV13; D ambiguous. Trimming cost V 2 bases and J 4 bases, with 6 bases left between them. This CDR3 has 13 amino acids. Germline CDR1 is PRHDT and CDR2 is FYEKMQ (reference sequence). The CDR3 loop is CASSLRLNQPQHF. In DNA, the CDR3 is TGTGCCAGCAGCTTACGGTTGAATCAGCCCCAGCATTTT.

This clone was counted a few times. The chain carries TRBV2 and TRBJ1-2; a possible D gene is TRBD1 (6 bases). With 7 bases removed from V and 2 bases from J, the gap between germline ends came to 11 bases. There are 13 residues in the CDR3. CDR1 and CDR2 (germline): SNHLY, FYNNEI. CDR3: CASIVQGNYGYTF. For the CDR3, the DNA is TGTGCCAGCATTGTTCAGGGGAACTATGGCTACACCTTC. The full variable domain, completed using reference TRBV2 and TRBJ1-2, is EPEVTQTPSHQVTQMGQEVILRCVPISNHLYFYWYRQILGQKVEFLVSFYNNEISEKSEIFDDQFSVERPDGSNFTLKIRSTKLEDSAMYFCASIVQGNYGYTFGSGTRLTVV.

The chain has TRBV5-1 and TRBJ1-6; possibly TRBD1 for D (5 bases). Trimming left V 0 bases short and J 7 bases short, with 14 bases between. This CDR3 is built from 16 residues. The germline V gene encodes CDR1 SGHRS and CDR2 YFSETQ. This CDR3 reads CASSLGVRGFNSPLHF. CDR3 nucleotide sequence: TGCGCCAGCAGCTTGGGGGTAAGGGGCTTCAATTCACCCCTCCACTTT.

The V and J genes are TRBV25-1 and TRBJ1-1; 9 nucleotides match TRBD1. Per germline, CDR1 MGHDK and CDR2 SYGVNS. V was pared by 3 bases and J by 0 bases, with 8 bases of the junction left unmatched. CDR3 length equals 17 residues. The CDR3 here is CASSEKQGARMNTEAFF. In nucleotides, the CDR3 is TGTGCCAGCAGTGAGAAACAGGGGGCCAGGATGAACACTGAAGCTTTCTTT.

The count of this clone is one. The rearrangement joins TRBV7-3 to TRBJ2-7; perhaps TRBD1 as D (5 bases). CDR1 is SGHTA and CDR2 is FQGTGA in the germline V gene. The ends were cut back, 1 base at V and 6 bases at J, with 19 bases in the middle. The CDR3 loop spans 16 amino acids. The CDR3 DNA sequence: TGTGCCAGCAGCTTAATATTTGGGCAGGGTAGCAGCGAGCAGTACTTC. The encoded protein is CASSLIFGQGSSEQYF.